The sequence of this T cell receptor beta chain was determined in a study of T cells expressing NK-cell markers. At the level of the study: It was from sorted CD3+CD56+NKG2C+, CD3+CD56+NKG2C- and CD3+CD56-NKG2C+ T cells that TCR beta repertoires came. Seven donors tested HCMV-seropositive and one tested seronegative among the eight sequenced.

General study results and limits: The HCMV specificity of the expanded NKG2C+ T cell clones stayed unresolved.

CDR3 length: 13 residues. Germline lookup yields CDR1 SGHRS and CDR2 YFSETQ. Notes on this clonotype: The antigen remains unidentified.

TCRdb reanalyzed the 5' RACE reads and collapses them to one entry per CDR3 protein, without DNA. The sample totals about 390,000 distinct CDR3 sequences; its top ten clones hold around 10%. The genes are TRBV5-1 and TRBJ2-1; TCRdb returns TRBD2, unconfirmable since there is no DNA. The sequence was collected from a woman aged 50 to 60 in good health. Material: blood T cells: a sorted CD56 or NKG2C T cell subset, CD4+ or CD8+ T cells, or bulk PBMC T cells (not recorded which). The chain's CDR3 is CASSPSGNNEQFF.